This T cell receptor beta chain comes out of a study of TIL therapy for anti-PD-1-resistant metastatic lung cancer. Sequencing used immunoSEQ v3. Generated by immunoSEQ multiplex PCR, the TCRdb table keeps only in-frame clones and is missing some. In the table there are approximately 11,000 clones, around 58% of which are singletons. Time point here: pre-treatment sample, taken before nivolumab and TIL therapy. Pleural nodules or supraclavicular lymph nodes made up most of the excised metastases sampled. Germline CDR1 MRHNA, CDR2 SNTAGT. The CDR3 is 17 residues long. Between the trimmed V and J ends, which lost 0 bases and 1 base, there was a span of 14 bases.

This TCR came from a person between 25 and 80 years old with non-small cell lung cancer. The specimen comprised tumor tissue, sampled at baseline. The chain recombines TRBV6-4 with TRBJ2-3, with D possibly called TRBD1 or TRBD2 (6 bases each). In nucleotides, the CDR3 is TGTGCCAGCAGTGACTCGAGCCGGGGGCCTGGCACAGATACGCAGTATTTT. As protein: CASSDSSRGPGTDTQYF.